One and the same sample provided the 12 T cell receptor beta chains below, sequenced in a study of T cells in Graves' hyperthyroidism and ophthalmopathy. Amplified TCR beta CDR3 regions came from RNA transcripts. TCR CDR3 regions were first amplified by RT-PCR with HTBI primers. Via MiXCR, TCRdb re-called the multiplex PCR reads, giving one row per CDR3 protein. The sample shows 550,000 to 650,000 distinct CDR3 sequences, approximately 13% of them seen only once. The sequenced sample was blood. The receptors were sampled from a woman aged 25 to 45 with Graves' hyperthyroidism that later progressed to Graves' ophthalmopathy.

This clonotype was found many times. The V call is TRBV7-2, the J call TRBJ2-7, with D possibly being TRBD2 (5 bases). CDR3 size: 16 residues. Germline V gene data show CDR1 as SGHTA and CDR2 as FQGNSA. V lost 2 bases and J lost 0, with 14 bases in between. The CDR3 sequence: CASSLQIAPSSYEQYF. The DNA of the CDR3 is TGTGCCAGCAGCTTACAAATAGCGCCAAGCTCCTACGAGCAGTACTTC.

Many counts were recorded for this clonotype. The chain is built from TRBV28 and TRBJ2-3, with D perhaps matching TRBD2 (6 bases). V lost 6 bases to trimming and J lost 5 bases, with 21 bases between them. CDR3 length equals 16 residues. The germline V gene has CDR1 MDHEN and CDR2 SYDVKM. The CDR3 is CASSHSRGGILDTQYF. In DNA form, the CDR3 reads TGTGCCAGCAGCCACTCAAGGGGCGGGATCTTAGATACGCAGTATTTT.

This clonotype showed up many times. Mismatch with germline at one junction end may stem from a read error. The chain employs TRBV5-1 and TRBJ2-5, with D perhaps TRBD2 (5 bases). The germline V gene has CDR1 SGHRS and CDR2 YFSETQ. The CDR3 runs to 13 residues. CDR3 sequence: CASSLGREETQYF. In DNA, the CDR3 is TGTGCCAGCAGTTTAGGGAGAGAAGAGACCCAGTACTTC.

This clonotype has at least ten counts. J is TRBJ1-2 and V is TRBV7-9, with 7 positions matching TRBD1. The V segment lost 5 bases and the J segment 0 bases; nucleotides outside the gene matches: 6. Germline lookup yields CDR1 SEHNR and CDR2 FQNEAQ (reference sequence). The CDR3 has 15 amino acids. The CDR3 DNA reads as TGTGCCAGCAGCCGAGGGACAGACGCTAACTATGGCTACACCTTC. Amino acid sequence: CASSRGTDANYGYTF.

This clonotype has a count of ten or more. The chain recombines TRBV11-3 with TRBJ1-1, with a weak D call TRBD1 (5 bases). V lost 5 bases and J lost 2, with 15 bases in between. This CDR3 has 15 residues. From germline, CDR1 is SGHNT and CDR2 YENEEA. The DNA of the CDR3 is TGTGCCAGCAGCACAAACACCGGGGCCAACACTGAAGCTTTCTTT. Amino acid sequence: CASSTNTGANTEAFF.

The chain is built from TRBV3-1 and TRBJ1-6; 9 bases align to TRBD1. The V gene end was trimmed by 0 bases and the J gene end by 8 bases; junction bases not matched to a gene: 8. Germline V gene sequence: CDR1 LGHDT, CDR2 YNNKEL (reference sequence). The CDR3 totals 17 residues. The CDR3 sequence: CASSQEVGTGIDSPLHF. CDR3 nucleotide sequence: TGTGCCAGCAGCCAAGAAGTGGGGACAGGGATTGATTCACCCCTCCACTTT. Supplemented by reference TRBV3-1 and TRBJ1-6, the full variable domain reads DTAVSQTPKYLVTQMGNDKSIKCEQNLGHDTMYWYKQDSKKFLKIMFSYNNKELIINETVPNRFSPKSPDKAHLNLHINSLELGDSAVYFCASSQEVGTGIDSPLHFGNGTRLTVT.

There are many counts of this clonotype. The chain carries TRBV28 and TRBJ1-1, with D perhaps TRBD1 (6 bases). Trimming removed 6 bases from V and 10 bases from J, with 18 bases in between. The CDR3 sequence is 13 residues long. Looked up from germline, CDR1 is MDHEN and CDR2 is SYDVKM. The CDR3 nucleotides read TGTGCCAGCAGGTCCTTCAGTGGGGGGCGAGCTTTCTTT. Translated: CASRSFSGGRAFF.

The genes are TRBV4-2 and TRBJ1-1; a possible D gene is TRBD1 (5 bases). This CDR3 has 16 amino acids. V lost 0 bases to trimming and J lost 4 bases, with 15 bases between them. From germline, CDR1 is LGHNA and CDR2 YNFKEQ. This CDR3 is CASSQEVSGATTEAFF. In DNA, the CDR3 is TGTGCCAGCAGCCAAGAAGTGTCTGGGGCGACCACTGAAGCTTTCTTT.

This clonotype was counted at least ten times. The chain recombines TRBV2 with TRBJ1-4; TRBD1 might be the D (5 bases). The CDR3 extends over 13 amino acids. CDR1 and CDR2 (germline): SNHLY, FYNNEI. V was shortened by 11 bases and J by 5 bases, with 15 bases between the two germline ends. CDR3 nucleotides: TGTGCCGGGGGGTCAAACCCAAATGAAAAACTGTTTTTT. Translating gives CAGGSNPNEKLFF.

In this sample, this clonotype turned up many times. V usage is TRBV20-1 and J usage is TRBJ2-2; 12 positions agree with TRBD2. This CDR3 region has 16 residues. Germline CDR1 is DFQATT and CDR2 is SNEGSKA (reference sequence). V dropped 0 bases and J dropped 5; count of bases not matched to a gene: 4. Here the CDR3 DNA reads TGCAGTGCTAGAGACCGACTAGCGGGAGAGACCGGGGAGCTGTTTTTT. It codes for CSARDRLAGETGELFF.

The table lists this clonotype with a few counts. The rearrangement joins TRBV28 to TRBJ1-3; no reliable D call. The CDR3 has 16 residues. Looked up from germline, CDR1 is MDHEN and CDR2 is SYDVKM. Trimming removed 3 bases at V and 4 bases at J, with 16 bases between. The CDR3 bases are TGTGCCAGCAGTTTTATGGCTTGGGTAACGGGAAACACCATATATTTT. It translates to CASSFMAWVTGNTIYF. Together with reference TRBV28 and TRBJ1-3, the CDR3 gives the full variable domain: DVKVTQSSRYLVKRTGEKVFLECVQDMDHENMFWYRQDPGLGLRLIYFSYDVKMKEKGDIPEGYSVSREKKERFSLILESASTNQTSMYLCASSFMAWVTGNTIYFGEGSWLTVV.

This clonotype was seen only a few times. The DNA of the CDR3 is TGTGCCAGCAGCCAATCCTTGGGGCAGGGAAAGACCGGGGAGCTGTTTTTT. As protein: CASSQSLGQGKTGELFF. The chain has TRBV14 and TRBJ2-2, with D perhaps TRBD1 (5 bases). CDR1 is SGHDN and CDR2 is FVKESK in the germline V gene. The CDR3 extends over 17 amino acids. Trimming took off 2 bases at V and 5 bases at J, with 18 bases between the two ends.